The sequence of this T cell receptor (beta chain) was determined in a study of shared clonotypes between healthy human individuals. At the level of the study: Donors, aged 18 to 49, were a couple of women and three men.

CDR1 and CDR2 (germline): MGHRA, YSYEKL. The CDR3 loop spans 14 amino acids. Each sample came from a Caucasian adult donor living in Nashville, Tennessee. Genomic DNA per cell subset filled all wells of several immunoSEQ plates. The method was immunoSEQ multiplex PCR; TCRdb's version includes in-frame clones alone and lacks a portion of them. The table has about 480,000 clones, nearly 80% seen once. The sample taken for sequencing was PBMCs. The chain couples TRBV4-1 to TRBJ2-5, with D maybe TRBD2 (6 bases). TRBJ2-7 explains the end of the DNA better; the J call may be wrong. The clonotype originates from a woman between 40 and 55 years old in good health. Some clones in this sample may be carry-over from other donors' samples. CDR3 sequence (DNA): TGCGCCAGCAGCCTAGCGGCGAGCTCCTACGAGCAGTACTTC. Residues: CASSLAASSYEQYF.